This TCR beta chain was found in a study of cytomegalovirus exposure and HLA in healthy donors. The germline V gene has CDR1 MNHEY and CDR2 SVGAGI. The CDR3 totals 14 residues. The ends lost 2 bases at V and 8 bases at J; junction bases unmatched: 5. TCRdb's table, derived via immunoSEQ multiplex PCR, lists solely in-frame clones and lacks some. The data contain tens of thousands of clones, approximately 85% of them singletons. Findings of the study overall: Under in vitro conditions, three CMV-associated chains were confirmed as specific for CMV antigens. Reportedly, cytomegalovirus status was diagnosed with high sensitivity and specificity.

To note about this clone: Its antigen is not known.

The origin of this receptor is a woman in her twenties or thirties in good health and CMV-seronegative. Input material: PBMCs. The chain has TRBV6-5 and TRBJ1-5, with 8 bases matching TRBD1. CDR3 nucleotides: TGTGCCAGCAGTTACGGACAGGGCATGAAGCCCCAGCATTTT. Its translation is CASSYGQGMKPQHF.